This T cell receptor beta chain appears in the sequencing data of a study of blood T cell repertoires in COVID-19. Turning to the study itself: Nucleic acid was either cDNA or gDNA, and it came from T cells, B-cell-depleted T cells, or PBMCs.

Trimming removed 0 bases from V and 7 bases from J, with 10 bases in between. This CDR3 has 14 amino acids. The germline V gene encodes CDR1 MGHRA and CDR2 YSYEKL. The repertoire was sequenced with immunoSEQ multiplex PCR; TCRdb's copy has only in-frame clones and lacks some. The repertoire holds fewer than 60,000 clones, 80% to 90% seen once, with around a third in the top ten. This sequence originates from a man in his 60s with COVID-19, enrolled during active disease. The V and J genes are TRBV4-1 and TRBJ1-5; D remains ambiguous. The sequenced sample was peripheral blood. CDR3 loop: CASSQESAAQPQHF. The DNA for the CDR3 is TGCGCCAGCAGCCAAGAATCGGCGGCCCAGCCCCAGCATTTT.